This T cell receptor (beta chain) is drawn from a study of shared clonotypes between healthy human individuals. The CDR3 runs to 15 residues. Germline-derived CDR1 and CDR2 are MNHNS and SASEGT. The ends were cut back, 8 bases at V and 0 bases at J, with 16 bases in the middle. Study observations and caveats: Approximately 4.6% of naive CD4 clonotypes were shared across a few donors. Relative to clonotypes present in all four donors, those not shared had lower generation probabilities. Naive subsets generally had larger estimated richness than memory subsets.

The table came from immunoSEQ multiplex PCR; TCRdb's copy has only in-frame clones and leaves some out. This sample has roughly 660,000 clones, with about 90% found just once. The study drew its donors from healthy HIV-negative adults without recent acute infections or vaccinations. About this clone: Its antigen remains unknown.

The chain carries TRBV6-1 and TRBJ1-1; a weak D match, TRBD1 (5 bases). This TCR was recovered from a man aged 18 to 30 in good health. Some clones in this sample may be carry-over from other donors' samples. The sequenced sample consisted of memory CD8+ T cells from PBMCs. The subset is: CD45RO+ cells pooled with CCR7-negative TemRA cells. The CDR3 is CASFTGLGMNTEAFF. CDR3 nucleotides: TGTGCCAGCTTTACAGGTCTAGGAATGAACACTGAAGCTTTCTTT.